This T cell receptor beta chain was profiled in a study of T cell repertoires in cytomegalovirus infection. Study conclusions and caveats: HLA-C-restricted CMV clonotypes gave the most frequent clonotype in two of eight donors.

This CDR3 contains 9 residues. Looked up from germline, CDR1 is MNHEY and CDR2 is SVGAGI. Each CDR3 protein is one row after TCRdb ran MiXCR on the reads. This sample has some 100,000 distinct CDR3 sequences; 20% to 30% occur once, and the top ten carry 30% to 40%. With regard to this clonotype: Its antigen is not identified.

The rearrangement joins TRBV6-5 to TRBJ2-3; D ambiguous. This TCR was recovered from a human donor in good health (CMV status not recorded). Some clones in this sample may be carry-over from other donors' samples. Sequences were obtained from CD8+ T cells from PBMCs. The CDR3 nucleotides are TGTGCAGTAGGGGATACGCAGTATTTT. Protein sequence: CAVGDTQYF.